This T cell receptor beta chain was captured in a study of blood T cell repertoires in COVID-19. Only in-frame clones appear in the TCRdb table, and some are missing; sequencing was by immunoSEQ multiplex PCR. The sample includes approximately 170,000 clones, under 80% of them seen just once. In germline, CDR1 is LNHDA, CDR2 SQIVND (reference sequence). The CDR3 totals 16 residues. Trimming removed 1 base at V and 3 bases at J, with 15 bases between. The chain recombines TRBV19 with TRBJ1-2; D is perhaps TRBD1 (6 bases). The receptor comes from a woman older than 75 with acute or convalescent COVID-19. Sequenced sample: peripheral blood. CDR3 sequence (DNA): TGTGCCAGTAGTATAGCCGCCGTTGGACAGTACTATGGCTACACCTTC. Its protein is CASSIAAVGQYYGYTF.